The sequence of this TCR beta chain was determined in a study of T cells in Graves' hyperthyroidism and ophthalmopathy. The V gene's germline CDR1 is MNHNS and CDR2 SASEGT. Trimming took off 3 bases at V and 6 bases at J, with 12 bases between the two ends. This CDR3 has 14 amino acids. Each diagnosis was grounded in clinical symptoms, serum thyroxine and TRAb, thyroid ultrasound, and orbital computed tomography. What was amplified from RNA transcripts were TCR beta CDR3 regions. First-round RT-PCR of the TCR CDR3 relied on the HTBI primer set. Each CDR3 protein gets one entry after TCRdb re-called the multiplex PCR reads with MiXCR. The table has about 640,000 distinct CDR3 sequences, 20% to 25% seen once; the top ten hold 34%.

This TCR was recovered from a man between 25 and 39 years old with Graves' ophthalmopathy. Source material: blood. The genes are TRBV6-1 and TRBJ1-5; D might be TRBD1 (5 bases). The CDR3 bases are TGTGCCAGCAGTGACCGGGACCGTATTCAGCCCCAGCATTTT. Translating it yields CASSDRDRIQPQHF.